Listed below are T cell receptor beta chains from one sample, sequenced in a study of siplizumab effects on memory and regulatory T cells. The table came from immunoSEQ multiplex PCR; TCRdb's copy has only in-frame clones and leaves some out. Seen here are 90,000 to 110,000 clones, under 95% observed once, and the top ten hold under 0.75%. Sequenced material: Tregs sorted from blood. Receptors were obtained from a human donor in good health. Both conserved end residues are part of each CDR3. A D gene is named only where the DNA matches it firmly. Size tells how often a clone was seen (once, few, many) or the class of an expanded clone, and some rows leave it out.

size: .; J: TRBJ2-3; D: .; V: TRBV10-3; CDR3: CASRTASTDTQYF; DNA: TGTGCCAGCCGGACAGCAAGCACAGATACGCAGTATTTT
size: .; J: TRBJ1-5; D: TRBD1; V: TRBV5-5; CDR3: CASSFNLGQDSMPPQHF; DNA: TGTGCCAGCAGCTTCAACCTGGGACAGGACTCGATGCCGCCCCAGCATTTT
size: .; J: TRBJ1-1; D: TRBD1; V: TRBV19; CDR3: CASSIETGTFEAFF; DNA: TGTGCCAGTAGTATCGAGACAGGGACGTTTGAAGCTTTCTTT
size: .; J: TRBJ2-7; D: .; V: TRBV6-1; CDR3: CASRPGTRLGEQYF; DNA: TGTGCCAGCAGGCCCGGGACACGTCTCGGCGAGCAGTACTTC
size: .; J: TRBJ2-1; D: .; V: TRBV25-1; CDR3: CASIAAFYNEQFF; DNA: TGTGCCAGCATAGCGGCCTTCTACAATGAGCAGTTCTTC
size: .; J: TRBJ1-4; D: .; V: TRBV5-1; CDR3: CASSWGHTTNEKLFF; DNA: TGCGCCAGCAGCTGGGGGCACACTACTAATGAAAAACTGTTTTTT
size: .; J: TRBJ2-3; D: TRBD2; V: TRBV6-5; CDR3: CASRQAGEDTQYF; DNA: TGTGCCAGCAGACAGGCGGGGGAAGATACGCAGTATTTT
size: .; J: TRBJ1-2; D: TRBD1; V: TRBV7-2; CDR3: CASSSRDRHNYGYTF; DNA: TGTGCCAGCAGCAGCCGGGACAGACATAACTATGGCTACACCTTC
size: .; J: TRBJ1-3; D: .; V: TRBV11-2; CDR3: CASSPGNTIYF; DNA: TGTGCCAGCAGCCCGGGAAACACCATATATTTT
size: .; J: TRBJ2-6; D: .; V: TRBV19; CDR3: CASSRAGANVLTF; DNA: TGTGCCAGTAGCCGGGCCGGGGCCAACGTCCTGACTTTC
size: .; J: TRBJ2-5; D: .; V: TRBV5-1; CDR3: CASSLGQAKETQYF; DNA: TGCGCCAGCAGCTTGGGGCAGGCGAAAGAGACCCAGTACTTC
size: .; J: TRBJ2-4; D: .; V: TRBV6-5; CDR3: CASSYSKGGAKNIQYF; DNA: TGTGCCAGCAGTTACTCGAAGGGGGGAGCCAAAAACATTCAGTACTTC
size: .; J: TRBJ2-5; D: .; V: TRBV5-6; CDR3: CASSLGGGFGETQYF; DNA: TGTGCCAGCAGCTTGGGCGGCGGTTTCGGAGAGACCCAGTACTTC
size: .; J: TRBJ2-7; D: .; V: TRBV7-8; CDR3: CASSYPRGDGNEQYF; DNA: TGTGCCAGCAGCTACCCCAGGGGAGATGGGAACGAGCAGTACTTC
size: .; J: TRBJ2-3; D: .; V: TRBV6-5; CDR3: CASSYSTPTDTQYF; DNA: TGTGCCAGCAGTTACTCGACGCCGACAGATACGCAGTATTTT
size: few; J: TRBJ1-2; D: .; V: TRBV15; CDR3: CATSRAAPGDYGYTF; DNA: TGTGCCACCAGCAGAGCCGCTCCGGGGGACTATGGCTACACCTTC
size: .; J: TRBJ1-1; D: .; V: TRBV2; CDR3: CASSAPFSGGTEAFF; DNA: TGTGCCAGCAGTGCACCCTTCTCGGGGGGTACTGAAGCTTTCTTT
size: .; J: TRBJ2-1; D: .; V: TRBV5-1; CDR3: CASSQLQGLAFF; DNA: TGCGCCAGCAGCCAACTACAGGGTTTGGCGTTCTTC
size: .; J: TRBJ1-2; D: .; V: TRBV10-3; CDR3: CAIGERQAGGYTF; DNA: TGTGCCATCGGTGAACGCCAGGCGGGAGGCTACACCTTC
size: .; J: TRBJ2-2; D: .; V: TRBV19; CDR3: CAVKRARHTGELFF; DNA: TGTGCCGTCAAAAGGGCTAGACACACCGGGGAGCTGTTTTTT
size: .; J: TRBJ2-7; D: .; V: TRBV27; CDR3: CASRWRGVAAYEQYF; DNA: TGTGCCAGCAGGTGGAGGGGGGTCGCAGCCTACGAGCAGTACTTC
size: once; J: TRBJ2-7; D: .; V: TRBV20-1; CDR3: CSAAGSYEQYF; DNA: TGCAGTGCAGCAGGGTCCTACGAGCAGTACTTC
size: .; J: TRBJ1-2; D: .; V: TRBV5-4; CDR3: CASSLWGDYGYTF; DNA: TGTGCCAGCAGCTTGTGGGGGGACTATGGCTACACCTTC
size: .; J: TRBJ1-4; D: .; V: TRBV19; CDR3: CASSIGRLPNEKLFF; DNA: TGTGCCAGTAGTATTGGACGTTTACCAAATGAAAAACTGTTTTTT
size: .; J: TRBJ2-1; D: .; V: TRBV19; CDR3: CASSTLGSYNEQFF; DNA: TGTGCCAGTAGTACGCTGGGCTCCTACAATGAGCAGTTCTTC
size: .; J: TRBJ2-3; D: .; V: TRBV5-1; CDR3: CASSGALGTDTQYF; DNA: TGCGCCAGCAGCGGGGCCTTGGGCACAGATACGCAGTATTTT
size: .; J: TRBJ1-4; D: .; V: TRBV21-1; CDR3: CASSENPGQTNDGLFF; DNA: TGTGCCAGCAGCGAAAATCCCGGACAAACTAATGACGGACTGTTTTTT
size: .; J: TRBJ2-7; D: TRBD1; V: TRBV19; CDR3: CASSIRDRGNYEQYF; DNA: TGTGCCAGTAGTATCCGGGACAGGGGAAACTACGAGCAGTACTTC
size: .; J: TRBJ2-5; D: TRBD2; V: TRBV5-1; CDR3: CASSSLPLAGQETQYF; DNA: TGCGCCAGCAGCTCCCTTCCTCTAGCGGGGCAAGAGACCCAGTACTTC
size: .; J: TRBJ2-7; D: .; V: TRBV30; CDR3: CAWSVRGRPTYEQYF; DNA: TGTGCCTGGAGTGTACGGGGCAGGCCGACCTACGAGCAGTACTTC
size: .; J: TRBJ2-7; D: TRBD2; V: TRBV6-1; CDR3: CASRGLALSYEQYF; DNA: TGTGCCAGCAGAGGACTAGCGCTCTCCTACGAGCAGTACTTC
size: .; J: TRBJ1-1; D: .; V: TRBV2; CDR3: CASTPTPAPEAFF; DNA: TGTGCCAGCACTCCGACACCGGCCCCTGAAGCTTTCTTT
size: .; J: TRBJ2-5; D: .; V: TRBV5-4; CDR3: CASSLGDGRLGGETQYF; DNA: TGTGCCAGCAGCTTAGGAGACGGGCGACTTGGTGGGGAGACCCAGTACTTC
size: .; J: TRBJ2-5; D: .; V: TRBV25-1; CDR3: CASSEVGARQETQYF; DNA: TGTGCCAGCAGTGAGGTGGGGGCTCGTCAAGAGACCCAGTACTTC
size: .; J: TRBJ2-7; D: TRBD2; V: TRBV5-1; CDR3: CASSLRSGSGSHEQYF; DNA: TGCGCCAGCAGCTTGCGGAGCGGGAGCGGTTCCCACGAGCAGTACTTC
size: once; J: TRBJ2-3; D: TRBD2; V: TRBV5-1; CDR3: CASSLNTGTSGYPDTQYF; DNA: TGCGCCAGCAGCTTGAACACGGGGACTAGCGGGTACCCAGATACGCAGTATTTT
size: .; J: TRBJ1-6; D: TRBD1; V: TRBV5-4; CDR3: CASSFGTGGYSPLHF; DNA: TGTGCCAGCAGCTTCGGGACAGGGGGTTATTCACCCCTCCACTTT
size: .; J: TRBJ1-2; D: .; V: TRBV9; CDR3: CASSALGSEDYGYTF; DNA: TGTGCCAGCAGCGCCCTCGGATCAGAGGACTATGGCTACACCTTC